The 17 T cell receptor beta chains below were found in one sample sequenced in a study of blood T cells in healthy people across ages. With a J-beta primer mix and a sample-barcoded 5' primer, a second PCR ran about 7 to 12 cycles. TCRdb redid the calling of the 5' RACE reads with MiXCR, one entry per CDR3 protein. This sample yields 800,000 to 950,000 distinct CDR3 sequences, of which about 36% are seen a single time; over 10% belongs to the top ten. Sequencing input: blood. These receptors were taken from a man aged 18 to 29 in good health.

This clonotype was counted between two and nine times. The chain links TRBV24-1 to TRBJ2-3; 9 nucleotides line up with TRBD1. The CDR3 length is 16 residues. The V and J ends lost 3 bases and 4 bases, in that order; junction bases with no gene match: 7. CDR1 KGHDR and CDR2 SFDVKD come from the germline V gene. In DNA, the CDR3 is TGTGCCACCAGTGATCGGGACAGGGCGGGGTCAGATACGCAGTATTTT. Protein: CATSDRDRAGSDTQYF.

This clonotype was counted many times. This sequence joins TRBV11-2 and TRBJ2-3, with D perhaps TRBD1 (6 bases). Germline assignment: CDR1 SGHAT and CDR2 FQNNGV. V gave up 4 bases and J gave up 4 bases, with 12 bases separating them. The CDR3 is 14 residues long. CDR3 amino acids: CASSSQGSADTQYF. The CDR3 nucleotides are TGTGCCAGCAGCTCACAGGGTTCCGCAGATACGCAGTATTTT.

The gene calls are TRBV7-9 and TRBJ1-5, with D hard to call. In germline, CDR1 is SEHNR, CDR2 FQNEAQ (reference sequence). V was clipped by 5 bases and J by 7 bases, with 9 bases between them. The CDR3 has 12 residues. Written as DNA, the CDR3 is TGTGCCAGCAGCCCCCTTGTGCAGCCCCAGCATTTT. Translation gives CASSPLVQPQHF.

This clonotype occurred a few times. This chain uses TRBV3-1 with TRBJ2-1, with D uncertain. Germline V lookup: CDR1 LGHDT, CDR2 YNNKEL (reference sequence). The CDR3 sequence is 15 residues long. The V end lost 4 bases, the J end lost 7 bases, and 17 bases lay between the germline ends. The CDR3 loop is CASSRDPLAKNEQFF. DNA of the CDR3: TGTGCCAGCAGCCGTGACCCATTAGCTAAGAATGAGCAGTTCTTC.

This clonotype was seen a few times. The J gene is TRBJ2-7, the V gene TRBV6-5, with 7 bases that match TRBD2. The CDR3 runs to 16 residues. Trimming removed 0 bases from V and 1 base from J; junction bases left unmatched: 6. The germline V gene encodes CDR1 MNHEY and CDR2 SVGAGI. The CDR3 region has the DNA TGTGCCAGCAGTTACTCCCAGGGAGGGGAATCCTACGAGCAGTACTTC. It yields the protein CASSYSQGGESYEQYF.

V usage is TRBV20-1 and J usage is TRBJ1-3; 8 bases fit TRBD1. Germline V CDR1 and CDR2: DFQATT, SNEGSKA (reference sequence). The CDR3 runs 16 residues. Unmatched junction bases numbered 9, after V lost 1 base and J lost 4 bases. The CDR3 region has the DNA TGCAGTGCTAGAGCAGCTCAGGGGGCAATCGGAAACACCATATATTTT. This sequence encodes CSARAAQGAIGNTIYF.

CDR3 DNA: TGTGCCAGCCTAGAATGGGGGGGGACTGAAGCTTTCTTT. It translates to CASLEWGGTEAFF. The rearrangement uses TRBV12-3 or TRBV12-4 and TRBJ1-1; D is possibly TRBD1 (5 bases). This CDR3 has 13 residues. V was trimmed by 8 bases and J by 5 bases, leaving 15 bases between them.

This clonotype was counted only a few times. The CDR3 bases are TGTGCCAGCAGACCCCCCACAGGGAAAAGCGGTCAGCCCCAGCATTTT. This translates into CASRPPTGKSGQPQHF. This sequence joins TRBV6-2 or TRBV6-3 and TRBJ1-5, with a possible D match to TRBD1 (6 bases). Trimming pared 6 bases from V and 6 bases from J, leaving 21 bases between. Germline CDR1 and CDR2: MNHEY and SVGEGT. This CDR3 comprises 16 residues.

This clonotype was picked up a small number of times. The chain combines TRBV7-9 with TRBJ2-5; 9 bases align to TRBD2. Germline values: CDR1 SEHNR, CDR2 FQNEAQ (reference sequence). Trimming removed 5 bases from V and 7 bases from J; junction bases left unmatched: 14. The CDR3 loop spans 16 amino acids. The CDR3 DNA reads TGTGCCAGCAGCCCCCCCCAAGCGGGGGGTTTATTGACCCAGTACTTC. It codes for CASSPPQAGGLLTQYF.

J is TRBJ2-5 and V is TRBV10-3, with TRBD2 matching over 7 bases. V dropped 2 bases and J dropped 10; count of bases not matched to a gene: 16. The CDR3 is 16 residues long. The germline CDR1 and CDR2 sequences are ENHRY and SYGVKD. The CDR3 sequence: CAISEGFRGGSLDQYF. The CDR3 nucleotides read TGTGCCATCAGTGAGGGGTTCCGTGGCGGGAGTCTTGACCAGTACTTC.

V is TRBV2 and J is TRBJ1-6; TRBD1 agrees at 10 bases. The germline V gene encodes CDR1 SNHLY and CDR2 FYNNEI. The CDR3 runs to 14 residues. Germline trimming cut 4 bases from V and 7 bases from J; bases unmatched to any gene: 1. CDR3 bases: TGTGCCAGCAGTGGGGGACAGGGGAATTCACCCCTCCACTTT. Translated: CASSGGQGNSPLHF.

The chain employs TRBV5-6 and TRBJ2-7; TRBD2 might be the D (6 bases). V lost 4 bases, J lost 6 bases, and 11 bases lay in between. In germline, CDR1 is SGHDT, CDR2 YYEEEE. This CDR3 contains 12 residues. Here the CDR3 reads CASSGTSSEQYF. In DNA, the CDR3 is TGTGCCAGCAGCGGGACTTCAAGCGAGCAGTACTTC.

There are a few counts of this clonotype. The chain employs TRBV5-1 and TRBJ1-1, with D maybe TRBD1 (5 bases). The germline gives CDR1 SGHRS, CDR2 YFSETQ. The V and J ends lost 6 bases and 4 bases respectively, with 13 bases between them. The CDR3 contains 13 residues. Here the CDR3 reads CASMRGPGTEAFF. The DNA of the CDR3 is TGCGCCAGCATGCGGGGCCCGGGCACTGAAGCTTTCTTT.

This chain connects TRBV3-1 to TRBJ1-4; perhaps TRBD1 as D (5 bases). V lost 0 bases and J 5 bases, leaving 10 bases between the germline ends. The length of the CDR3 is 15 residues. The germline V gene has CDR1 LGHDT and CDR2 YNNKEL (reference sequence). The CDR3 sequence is CASSQEWRGNEKLFF. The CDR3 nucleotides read TGTGCCAGCAGCCAAGAATGGCGGGGGAATGAAAAACTGTTTTTT.

The CDR3 DNA follows: TGTGCCAGCAGCTTAGGGGCCAGCAGGGTCTACGAGCAGTACTTC. It yields the protein CASSLGASRVYEQYF. The V and J genes are TRBV7-2 and TRBJ2-7; possible D gene TRBD1, 5 bases. The V gene's germline CDR1 is SGHTA and CDR2 FQGNSA. The CDR3 has 15 residues. The V gene lost 1 base and the J gene lost 3 bases, with 13 bases spanning the gap.

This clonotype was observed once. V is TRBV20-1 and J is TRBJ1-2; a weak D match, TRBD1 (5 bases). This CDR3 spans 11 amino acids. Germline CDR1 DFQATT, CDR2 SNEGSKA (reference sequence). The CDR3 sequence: CRAKQEKGYTF. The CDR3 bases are TGCAGGGCCAAACAGGAGAAGGGCTACACCTTC.

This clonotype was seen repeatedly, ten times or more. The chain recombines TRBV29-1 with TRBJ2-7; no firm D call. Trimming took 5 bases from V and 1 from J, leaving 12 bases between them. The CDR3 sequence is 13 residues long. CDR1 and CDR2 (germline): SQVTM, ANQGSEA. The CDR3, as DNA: TGCAGCGTTTTGGACGGCTATTCCTACGAGCAGTACTTC. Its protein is CSVLDGYSYEQYF.